These 21 T cell receptor beta chains came from one sample sequenced in a study of vaccination and CD4 T cells after COVID-19. At the Johns Hopkins FTIC core, DNA taken from cultured CD4+ T cells was sequenced by way of the Oncomine TCR Beta short-read assay. TCRdb recomputed calls from the PCR reads with MiXCR, one row per CDR3 protein. The repertoire holds approximately 6,000 distinct CDR3 sequences, just under 35% seen once, with 25% to 30% in the top ten. The antigens for these receptors are not known. Sample treatment: approximately 9-day PBMC culture with coronavirus spike peptide pools or control peptides (ViraFEST assay). These CD4+ T cells came from an unexposed donor, sampled before the COVID-19 pandemic (2011-2018). The specimen was CD4+ T cells from blood, cultured in vitro. The receptors shown here come from a human donor in good health.

The chain couples TRBV4-1 to TRBJ1-5; 9 positions agree with TRBD1. This CDR3 comprises 16 residues. The germline CDR1 and CDR2 sequences are MGHRA and YSYEKL. V was pared by 1 base and J by 2 bases, with 3 bases of the junction left unmatched. The DNA of the CDR3 is TGCGCCAGCAGCCAAGCGACAGGGGGGGGCAATCAGCCCCAGCATTTT. The encoded protein is CASSQATGGGNQPQHF.

This clonotype is medium-sized within its sample. This sequence joins TRBV20-1 and TRBJ1-6; D perhaps matches TRBD1 (6 bases). There are 15 residues in the CDR3. The ends were cut back, 2 bases at V and 6 bases at J, with 14 bases in the middle. Germline V gives CDR1 DFQATT, CDR2 SNEGSKA (reference sequence). CDR3 loop: CSARRRMDSNSPLHF. CDR3 nucleotides: TGCAGTGCTAGAAGACGTATGGACAGTAATTCACCCCTCCACTTT.

The chain is built from TRBV25-1 and TRBJ1-2; 7 bases fit TRBD1. Germline V gives CDR1 MGHDK, CDR2 SYGVNS. The CDR3 loop spans 14 amino acids. The trim removed 1 base at V and 6 bases at J, leaving 5 bases unmatched. CDR3: CASSESQRGHGYTF. The DNA for the CDR3 is TGTGCCAGCAGTGAATCCCAGAGGGGGCATGGCTACACCTTC.

The rearrangement joins TRBV6-5 to TRBJ1-1; D is uncertain. The CDR3 has 13 amino acids. Germline V gene lookup returns CDR1 MNHEY and CDR2 SVGAGI. Trimming pared 4 bases from V and 1 base from J, leaving 7 bases between. The CDR3 coding sequence is TGTGCCAGCAGTTTCTGGCAGAACACTGAAGCTTTCTTT. Translation: CASSFWQNTEAFF.

The genes are TRBV20-1 and TRBJ2-7; 12 bases are shared with TRBD2. There are 16 residues in the CDR3. Trimming removed 2 bases from V and 3 bases from J; junction bases left unmatched: 8. The V gene's germline CDR1 is DFQATT and CDR2 SNEGSKA (reference sequence). The CDR3 region is CSARSGLAGLDYEQYF. DNA for the CDR3: TGCAGTGCTAGATCCGGACTAGCGGGGTTAGACTACGAGCAGTACTTC.

The V call is TRBV20-1, the J call TRBJ1-6; D not certain. Germline CDR1 and CDR2: DFQATT and SNEGSKA (reference sequence). The ends were cut back, 5 bases at V and 5 bases at J, with 16 bases in the middle. This CDR3 spans 15 amino acids. This CDR3 is CSASKPGIDNSPLHF. Written as DNA, the CDR3 is TGCAGTGCTTCTAAGCCGGGGATAGATAATTCACCCCTCCACTTT.

The chain is built from TRBV2 and TRBJ1-6; TRBD1 matches at 7 bases. Germline values: CDR1 SNHLY, CDR2 FYNNEI. The CDR3 has 15 residues. V shed 2 bases, J shed 7 bases, and the junction held 5 bases outside the gene matches. CDR3 in amino acids: CASSETRQGNSPLHF. The CDR3 DNA is TGTGCCAGCAGTGAAACCCGACAGGGAAATTCACCCCTCCACTTT.

The V and J genes are TRBV19 and TRBJ2-3; no definite D call. The germline CDR1 and CDR2 sequences are LNHDA and SQIVND (reference sequence). The CDR3 sequence is 16 residues long. V dropped 9 bases and J dropped 4 bases, with 23 bases sitting between them. CDR3 sequence (DNA): TGTGCCAGCCTGGGCAGCTACCCAACAAGGCCAGATACGCAGTATTTT. It codes for CASLGSYPTRPDTQYF. Full variable domain (outside the CDR3, taken from reference TRBV19 and TRBJ2-3): DGGITQSPKYLFRKEGQNVTLSCEQNLNHDAMYWYRQDPGQGLRLIYYSQIVNDFQKGDIAEGYSVSREKKESFPLTVTSAQKNPTAFYLCASLGSYPTRPDTQYFGPGTRLTVL.

V and J are TRBV6-1 and TRBJ1-2, with unresolved D. CDR1 is MNHNS and CDR2 is SASEGT in the germline V gene. The CDR3 is 12 amino acids. Between the trimmed V and J ends, which lost 2 bases and 7 bases, there was a span of 8 bases. The CDR3 here is CASSEQVLGYTF. CDR3 nucleotide sequence: TGTGCCAGCAGTGAACAGGTGCTTGGCTACACCTTC.

In its sample, this clonotype was seen a few times. The gene calls are TRBV10-3 and TRBJ2-1; D possibly uses TRBD1 or TRBD2 (5 bases each). V gave up 2 bases and J gave up 9 bases, with 17 bases separating them. This CDR3 is 15 amino acids long. Per germline, CDR1 ENHRY and CDR2 SYGVKD. The CDR3 sequence is CAISEPGPLPSEQFF. DNA of the CDR3: TGTGCCATCAGTGAGCCGGGACCTCTACCTAGTGAGCAGTTCTTC.

Only a few counts were recorded for this clonotype. The chain employs TRBV18 and TRBJ1-1; D possibly corresponds to TRBD1 (6 bases). Germline V gene sequence: CDR1 KGHSH, CDR2 LQKENI. Trimming pared 3 bases from V and 5 bases from J, leaving 10 bases between. The CDR3 sequence is 13 residues long. This CDR3 is CASSPQGRTEAFF. CDR3 sequence (DNA): TGTGCCAGCTCACCGCAGGGGCGGACTGAAGCTTTCTTT.

This chain connects TRBV5-1 to TRBJ2-1, with 12 bases that match TRBD1. The V and J ends lost 0 bases and 7 bases, in that order; junction bases with no gene match: 11. Germline V lookup: CDR1 SGHRS, CDR2 YFSETQ. The CDR3 consists of 18 residues. The CDR3 DNA follows: TGCGCCAGCAGCTTGGGTCCAAAGGGACAGGGGGCTAGGAATGAGCAGTTCTTC. As protein: CASSLGPKGQGARNEQFF.

The chain is built from TRBV24-1 and TRBJ2-7, with D possibly matching TRBD2 (5 bases). TRBJ2-4 explains the end of the DNA better; the J call may be wrong. This CDR3 has 12 amino acids. Looked up from germline, CDR1 is KGHDR and CDR2 is SFDVKD. The CDR3, as DNA: TGTGCCACCAGTGATTTGGAGGGCATTCAGTACTTC. Encoded protein: CATSDLEGIQYF.

This sequence joins TRBV20-1 and TRBJ2-5; possibly TRBD2 for D (6 bases). V was pared by 1 base and J by 5 bases, with 14 bases between. Germline assignment: CDR1 DFQATT and CDR2 SNEGSKA (reference sequence). This CDR3 is built from 14 residues. The CDR3 is CSARGGTVLETQYF. The CDR3 DNA reads TGCAGTGCTAGAGGGGGGACTGTCCTGGAGACCCAGTACTTC.

This clonotype turned up a few times. The J gene is TRBJ1-6, the V gene TRBV24-1; D is uncertain. Trimming stripped 0 bases from V and 13 bases from J, with 6 bases between. Germline CDR1 reads KGHDR; CDR2 reads SFDVKD. The CDR3 is 12 amino acids. The CDR3 DNA reads as TGTGCCACCAGTGATTTGCCGGGCCCCCTCCACTTT. Protein sequence: CATSDLPGPLHF.

A few counts support this clonotype. The rearrangement uses TRBV20-1 and TRBJ2-3, with a tentative D call TRBD2 (7 bases). The CDR3 consists of 15 residues. V dropped 5 bases and J dropped 2 bases, with 17 bases sitting between them. Looked up from germline, CDR1 is DFQATT and CDR2 is SNEGSKA (reference sequence). The CDR3 DNA reads as TGCAGTGCTCCCTATGGGGGGGCCTCCACAGATACGCAGTATTTT. Its protein is CSAPYGGASTDTQYF.

The chain employs TRBV14 and TRBJ1-6, with TRBD1 identical over 9 bases. CDR3 size: 16 residues. Germline CDR1 is SGHDN and CDR2 is FVKESK. Trimming at V came to 4 bases and at J to 11 bases, leaving 12 bases not matched to a gene. Written as DNA, the CDR3 is TGTGCCAGCAGCCGACCGGACAGGGGAGACTGGCCACCCCTCCACTTT. It translates to CASSRPDRGDWPPLHF.

The genes are TRBV7-2 and TRBJ2-2; 8 nucleotides agree with TRBD2. Germline V CDR1 and CDR2: SGHTA, FQGNSA. The CDR3 extends over 15 amino acids. The V gene end was trimmed by 0 bases and the J gene end by 5 bases; junction bases not matched to a gene: 2. CDR3 bases: TGTGCCAGCAGCTTAGCCGGGGGGGCAACCGGGGAGCTGTTTTTT. This gives the protein CASSLAGGATGELFF.

This chain connects TRBV19 to TRBJ2-2; 8 positions match TRBD1. Germline V gene lookup returns CDR1 LNHDA and CDR2 SQIVND (reference sequence). After removal of 9 bases from V and 4 bases from J, the junction contained 4 bases not matched to a gene. CDR3 length: 13 amino acids. The CDR3 nucleotides read TGTGCCAGCGCGACAGGGGCCACCGGGGAGCTGTTTTTT. This gives the protein CASATGATGELFF.

This chain connects TRBV18 to TRBJ1-2; maybe TRBD1 (5 bases). Germline CDR1 reads KGHSH; CDR2 reads LQKENI. Trimming took off 6 bases at V and 8 bases at J, with 19 bases between the two ends. CDR3 length: 14 residues. CDR3 coding DNA: TGTGCCAGCTCCTCCGCACCCGGGGGTAAGGGCTACACCTTC. It specifies CASSSAPGGKGYTF.

The chain combines TRBV24-1 with TRBJ2-3; D may be TRBD2 (5 bases). The CDR3 has 20 residues. The germline V gene encodes CDR1 KGHDR and CDR2 SFDVKD. Trimming removed 7 bases from V and 0 bases from J, with 28 bases in between. The CDR3 loop reads CATSDTVRRYLIASTDTQYF. The CDR3 nucleotides are TGTGCCACCAGCGATACCGTCAGGAGGTATTTAATAGCTAGCACAGATACGCAGTATTTT.